A single sample gave rise to the 17 T cell receptor beta chains below, sequenced in a study of shared clonotypes between healthy human individuals (dated by TCRdb to 2018 to 2021). Receptor amplification or capture employed the immunoSEQ multiplex PCR assay. The immuneACCESS repertoire file appears here via TCRdb, limited to in-frame rearrangements. These files lack a portion of the clones; in checked studies, under half of the deficit traces to unresolved V genes, and the cause of the others is not known. This sample is represented by about 2.4 million clones; approximately 92% of them were singletons. The top ten hold around 0.14% of the sample. Sequencing used naive CD4+ T cells sorted from blood. The sample's cell subset or site, from its label and the paper: CD45RA+ positively selected. The receptors originated from a young man in good health.

The chain has TRBV5-5 and TRBJ1-6, with D tentatively TRBD1 (6 bases). Trimming pared 2 bases from V and 9 bases from J, leaving 15 bases between. The V gene's germline CDR1 is SGHKS and CDR2 YYEKEE (reference sequence). This CDR3 spans 15 amino acids. CDR3 coding DNA: TGTGCCAGCAGCTTATCCGCAGGGGCGGGTTCACCCCTCCACTTT. Protein: CASSLSAGAGSPLHF.

The sample holds one count of this clone. The chain joins TRBV7-8 to TRBJ1-1; weak D call: TRBD1 (6 bases). CDR1 is SGHVS and CDR2 is FQNEAQ in the germline V gene. The CDR3 extends over 15 amino acids. The ends were cut back, 0 bases at V and 0 bases at J, with 8 bases in the middle. CDR3 protein: CASSLAGHLNTEAFF. In nucleotides, the CDR3 is TGTGCCAGCAGCTTAGCGGGACACCTGAACACTGAAGCTTTCTTT.

J is TRBJ2-2 and V is TRBV7-9; D remains unclear. The germline V gene has CDR1 SEHNR and CDR2 FQNEAQ (reference sequence). This CDR3 is 12 amino acids long. V gave up 4 bases and J gave up 6 bases, with 6 bases separating them. CDR3 protein: CASSSSPGELFF. In DNA, the CDR3 is TGTGCCAGCAGCTCCTCTCCCGGGGAGCTGTTTTTT. The full variable domain, with the rest looked up from reference TRBV7-9 and TRBJ2-2, is DTGVSQNPRHKITKRGQNVTFRCDPISEHNRLYWYRQTLGQGPEFLTYFQNEAQLEKSRLLSDRFSAERPKGSFSTLEIQRTEQGDSAMYLCASSSSPGELFFGEGSRLTVL.

This clone was counted once. The chain has TRBV5-1 and TRBJ2-1, with 10 positions matching TRBD2. Germline assignment: CDR1 SGHRS and CDR2 YFSETQ. CDR3 length: 16 amino acids. Unmatched junction bases numbered 4, after V lost 0 bases and J lost 4 bases. The CDR3 bases are TGCGCCAGCAGCTTGGGGAGTAGCGGGGGGTACAATGAGCAGTTCTTC. Its translation is CASSLGSSGGYNEQFF.

The V and J genes are TRBV6-5 and TRBJ1-6, with 9 bases lining up with TRBD1. CDR3 length: 15 residues. Germline assignment: CDR1 MNHEY and CDR2 SVGAGI. V gave up 6 bases and J gave up 11 bases; unmatched junction bases: 11. CDR3 bases: TGTGCCAGCAGCCCCGTCGGACAGGGGCTCGCACCCCTCCACTTT. This codes for CASSPVGQGLAPLHF.

In the case of this clone: This specimen includes other DNA sequences encoding the same CDR3. This chain joins TRBV5-4 and TRBJ2-5; D not certain. The V gene lost 5 bases and the J gene lost 1 base, with 9 bases spanning the gap. Germline V lookup: CDR1 SGHNT, CDR2 YYREEE (reference sequence). The CDR3 is 13 amino acids. CDR3 in DNA: TGTGCCAGCAGTTCAGGAGCCCAAGAGACCCAGTACTTC. Translation: CASSSGAQETQYF.

The V and J genes are TRBV6-5 and TRBJ2-1, with 13 bases that match TRBD2. Germline CDR1 MNHEY, CDR2 SVGAGI. The CDR3 extends over 14 amino acids. J lost 9 bases, V lost 7 bases, and 6 bases had no gene match. In DNA, the CDR3 is TGTGCCAGCACCCCACTAGCGGGAGGGGGTGAGCAGTTCTTC. Protein: CASTPLAGGGEQFF.

The rearrangement links TRBV13 to TRBJ2-3; TRBD2 agrees at 7 bases. This CDR3 spans 16 amino acids. V lost 5 bases to trimming and J lost 0 bases; unmatched junction nucleotides: 8. Germline CDR1 and CDR2: PRHDT and FYEKMQ (reference sequence). For the CDR3, the DNA is TGTGCCAGCAGCCGCCGAGGAGCGGGAAGCACAGATACGCAGTATTTT. It translates to CASSRRGAGSTDTQYF.

This clone was detected once. This sample includes further DNA sequences coding for the same CDR3. The chain links TRBV18 to TRBJ1-1; tentative D call: TRBD1 (6 bases). Trimming removed 3 bases at V and 5 bases at J, with 13 bases between. Germline CDR1 is KGHSH and CDR2 is LQKENI. The CDR3 extends over 14 amino acids. The CDR3 sequence: CASSPPGRGTEAFF. The CDR3 bases are TGTGCCAGCTCACCCCCGGGGAGGGGGACTGAAGCTTTCTTT.

This sequence joins TRBV11-2 and TRBJ2-2, with 9 bases that match TRBD1. Trimming took 8 bases from V and 3 from J; bases not matched to a gene: 7. Germline lookup yields CDR1 SGHAT and CDR2 FQNNGV. The CDR3 totals 15 residues. The CDR3 nucleotides are TGTGCCAGCGGCGTACAGGGGGCGGACACCGGGGAGCTGTTTTTT. Encoded protein: CASGVQGADTGELFF. Full variable domain (remainder filled in from reference TRBV11-2 and TRBJ2-2): EAGVAQSPRYKIIEKRQSVAFWCNPISGHATLYWYQQILGQGPKLLIQFQNNGVVDDSQLPKDRFSAERLKGVDSTLKIQPAKLEDSAVYLCASGVQGADTGELFFGEGSRLTVL.

The gene calls are TRBV2 and TRBJ2-2; TRBD1 agrees at 8 bases. The CDR3 runs to 17 residues. The V gene's germline CDR1 is SNHLY and CDR2 FYNNEI. V was pared by 1 base and J by 0 bases, with 4 bases of the junction left unmatched. CDR3 loop: CASSEGQGQPNTGELFF. CDR3 nucleotides: TGTGCCAGCAGTGAAGGACAGGGGCAACCGAACACCGGGGAGCTGTTTTTT.

The V and J genes are TRBV7-9 and TRBJ2-1; 8 bases line up with TRBD2. The germline V gene has CDR1 SEHNR and CDR2 FQNEAQ (reference sequence). The CDR3 has 15 residues. V shed 2 bases and J 8 bases; nucleotides not matched to a gene: 8. The CDR3 coding sequence is TGTGCCAGCAGCTTAACGGGAGGGCCGGAGGATGAGCAGTTCTTC. It yields the protein CASSLTGGPEDEQFF.

This rearrangement joins TRBV28 to TRBJ2-3; 13 bases map to TRBD2. The CDR3 length is 18 residues. Trimming at V came to 2 bases and at J to 3 bases, leaving 8 bases not matched to a gene. Germline values: CDR1 MDHEN, CDR2 SYDVKM. In nucleotides, the CDR3 is TGTGCCAGCAGTTTAAATGGACTAGCGGGGGTGGGTACAGATACGCAGTATTTT. Residues: CASSLNGLAGVGTDTQYF.

The chain combines TRBV21-1 with TRBJ2-3; the table's TRBD2 call for D was not verified on the DNA. TRBV21-1 is recorded as a pseudogene. This CDR3 contains 15 residues. This CDR3 is CASSKDGLRGDTQYF. In DNA, the CDR3 is TGTGCCAGCAGCAAAGACGGGCTCCGAGGGGATACGCAGTATTTT.

Worth noting for this clone: At one boundary the junction diverges from the germline segment, which might be a read error. This sequence joins TRBV4-3 and TRBJ2-3; tentative D call: TRBD2 (6 bases). The germline V gene has CDR1 LGHNA and CDR2 YSLEER. The CDR3 runs 16 residues. The CDR3 sequence is CAGSQDSLASEDTQYF. The DNA of the CDR3 is TGCGCCGGCAGCCAAGACAGCCTAGCGAGCGAAGATACGCAGTATTTT.

The chain combines TRBV6-1 with TRBJ1-6; tentatively, D is TRBD1 (5 bases). This CDR3 contains 15 residues. Trimming shortened V by 0 bases and J by 6 bases, and 9 bases separated the two germline ends. Germline V gene sequence: CDR1 MNHNS, CDR2 SASEGT. CDR3 in amino acids: CASSEAAGTNSPLHF. DNA for the CDR3: TGTGCCAGCAGTGAAGCGGCGGGGACTAATTCACCCCTCCACTTT.

V and J are TRBV6-6 and TRBJ2-5; weak D call: TRBD2 (6 bases). V gave up 5 bases and J gave up 5 bases, with 12 bases separating them. CDR1 and CDR2 from the germline V gene are MNHNY and SVGAGI (reference sequence). This CDR3 is 13 amino acids long. This chain's CDR3 is CASSPTAGETQYF. The DNA of the CDR3 is TGTGCCAGCAGTCCAACTGCGGGGGAGACCCAGTACTTC.